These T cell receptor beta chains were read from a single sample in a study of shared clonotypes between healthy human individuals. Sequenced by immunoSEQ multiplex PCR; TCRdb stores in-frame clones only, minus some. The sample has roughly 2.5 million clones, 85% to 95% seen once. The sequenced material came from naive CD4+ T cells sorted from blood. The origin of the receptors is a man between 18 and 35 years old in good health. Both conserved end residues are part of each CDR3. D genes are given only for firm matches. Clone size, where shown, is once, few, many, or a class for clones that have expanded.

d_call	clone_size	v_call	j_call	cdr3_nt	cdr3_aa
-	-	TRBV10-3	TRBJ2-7	TGTGCCATCAGTGAGTCGGAGCGGGAGCAGTACTTC	CAISESEREQYF
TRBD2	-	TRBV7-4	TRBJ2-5	TGTGCCAGCAGCCAAACTGAGGGACTAGCGGGGTTGACGGACCAAGAGACCCAGTACTTC	CASSQTEGLAGLTDQETQYF
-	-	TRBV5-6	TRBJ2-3	TGTGCCAGCAGCTTTCGGGGCGGGGGCACAGATACGCAGTATTTT	CASSFRGGGTDTQYF
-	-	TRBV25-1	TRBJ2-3	TGTGCCAGCAAAGGTCATTCCCCCCAACTCTACACAGATACGCAGTATTTT	CASKGHSPQLYTDTQYF
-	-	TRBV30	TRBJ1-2	TGTGCCTGGAGTGTTGGGACCCATGGCTACACCTTC	CAWSVGTHGYTF
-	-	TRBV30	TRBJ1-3	TGTGCCTGGAGCCCACAGGGCGGAAACACCATATATTTT	CAWSPQGGNTIYF
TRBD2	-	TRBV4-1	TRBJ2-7	TGCGCCAGCAGCCAAAGCCTAGCGGGGGGGACCTACGAGCAGTACTTC	CASSQSLAGGTYEQYF
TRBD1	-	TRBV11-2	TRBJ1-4	TGTGCCAGCAGCAGGGGACAGGGAGTCGAAAAACTGTTTTTT	CASSRGQGVEKLFF
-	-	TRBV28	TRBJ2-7	TGTGCCAGCAGCTCCCCCGGGACATCCTACGAGCAGTACTTC	CASSSPGTSYEQYF
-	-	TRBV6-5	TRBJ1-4	TGTGCCAGTAAGAGAATTAATGAAAAACTGTTTTTT	CASKRINEKLFF
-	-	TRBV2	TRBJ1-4	TGTGCCAGCAGTGAGGCTGGCGCAACTAATGAAAAACTGTTTTTT	CASSEAGATNEKLFF
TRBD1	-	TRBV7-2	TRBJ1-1	TGTGCCAGCAGCCGGCGGACAGGGGGAATATCCACTGAAGCTTTCTTT	CASSRRTGGISTEAFF
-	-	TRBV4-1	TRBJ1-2	TGCGCCAGCAGCCCGCGGGATGGGGCAGGAGTATATGGCTACACCTTC	CASSPRDGAGVYGYTF
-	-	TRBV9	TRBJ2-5	TGTGCCAGCAGCGCTCACCCCGCGGAGACCCAGTACTTC	CASSAHPAETQYF
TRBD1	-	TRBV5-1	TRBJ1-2	TGCGCCAGCAGCTTGACAGGGGCGATTAACTATGGCTACACCTTC	CASSLTGAINYGYTF
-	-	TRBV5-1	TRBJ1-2	TGCGCCAGCAGCCCAAGGACCGAATCCTATGGCTACACCTTC	CASSPRTESYGYTF
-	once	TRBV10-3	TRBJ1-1	TGTGCCACCCTGACCGCGGGACATATGAACACTGAAGCTTTCTTT	CATLTAGHMNTEAFF
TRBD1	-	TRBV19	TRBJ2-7	TGTGCCAGTAGTACCCGGGGCAGGGGGTACGAGCAGTACTTC	CASSTRGRGYEQYF
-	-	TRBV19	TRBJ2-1	TGTGCCAGTAGTATAGTGTCGAGCGCCGGGACTTATGAGCAGTTCTTC	CASSIVSSAGTYEQFF
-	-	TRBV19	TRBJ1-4	TGTGCCAGTAGTATCGGGATGGCAACTAATGAAAAACTGTTTTTT	CASSIGMATNEKLFF
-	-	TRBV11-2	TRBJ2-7	TGTGCCAGCAGCTTAGCAAGACTGGCCTCCTACGAGCAGTACTTC	CASSLARLASYEQYF
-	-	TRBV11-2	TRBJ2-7	TGTGCCAGCAGCTCCAAAGCACAGTCCTACGAGCAGTACTTC	CASSSKAQSYEQYF
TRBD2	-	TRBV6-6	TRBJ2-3	TGTGCCAGCAGCCGACTAGCGGGGGGGCCGGGAGATACGCAGTATTTT	CASSRLAGGPGDTQYF
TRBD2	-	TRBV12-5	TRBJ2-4	TGTGCTAGTGGTTTGGGCCTACAGACTAGCGGAAAAAACATTCAGTACTTC	CASGLGLQTSGKNIQYF
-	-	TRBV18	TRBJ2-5	TGTGCCAGCTCACCACAGGGGGCTCGGGGGGAGACCCAGTACTTC	CASSPQGARGETQYF
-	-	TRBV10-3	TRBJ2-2	TGTGCCATCAGTGTGGCGGTTGGAGGCACCGGGGAGCTGTTTTTT	CAISVAVGGTGELFF
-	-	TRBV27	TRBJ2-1	TGTGCCAGCAGTCTGCGGCCGGACCCTTACAATGAGCAGTTCTTC	CASSLRPDPYNEQFF
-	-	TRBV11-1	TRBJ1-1	TGTGCCAGCAGCTTCCTATCAGGCATCGCGAACACTGAAGCTTTCTTT	CASSFLSGIANTEAFF
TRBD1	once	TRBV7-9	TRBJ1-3	TGTGCCAGCAGCTTTACAGGGGTAGGAAACACCATATATTTT	CASSFTGVGNTIYF
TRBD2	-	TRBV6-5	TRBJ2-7	TGTGCCAGCACCCGGGGGGGGAAGTCCTACGAGCAGTACTTC	CASTRGGKSYEQYF
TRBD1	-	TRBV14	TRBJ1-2	TGTGCCAGCAGTCGCCAAAGACAGGGGGGCTATGGCTACACCTTC	CASSRQRQGGYGYTF
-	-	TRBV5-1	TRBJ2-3	TGCGCCACCGCAAGCGGATCTAGCACAGATACGCAGTATTTT	CATASGSSTDTQYF
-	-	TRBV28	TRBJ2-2	TGTGCCAGCAGGGAGGAGGGCACCGGGGAGCTGTTTTTT	CASREEGTGELFF
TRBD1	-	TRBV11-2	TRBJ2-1	TGTGCCAGCAGGAGGACAGGGAGCTCCTACAATGAGCAGTTCTTC	CASRRTGSSYNEQFF
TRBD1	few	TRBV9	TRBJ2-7	TGTGCCAGCAGCGTAGGACAGGGGTTTCGGTACGAGCAGTACTTC	CASSVGQGFRYEQYF
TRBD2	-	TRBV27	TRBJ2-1	TGTGCCAGCAGTGGGAGGGTGACTAGCGGGAGGAGTCGGGAGCAGTTCTTC	CASSGRVTSGRSREQFF
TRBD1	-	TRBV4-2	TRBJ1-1	TGTGCCAGCAGCCAAGACGCTCCGGGACAGGGAGTGAAAGCTTTCTTT	CASSQDAPGQGVKAFF
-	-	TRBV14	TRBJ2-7	TGTGCCAGCAGCCGGTCTCGCGGGTACGAGCAGTACTTC	CASSRSRGYEQYF
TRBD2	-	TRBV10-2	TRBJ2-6	TGCGCCAGCAGTCTGACTAGCGGGGGGGCTGGGGCCAACGTCCTGACTTTC	CASSLTSGGAGANVLTF
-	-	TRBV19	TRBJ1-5	TGTGCCAGTAGTGGGGTAACAGCTGGAGCCCGTATGTCCCAGCATTTT	CASSGVTAGARMSQHF
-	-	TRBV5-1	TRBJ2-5	TGCGCCAGCAGCTTTGATTGGGAGACCCAGTACTTC	CASSFDWETQYF
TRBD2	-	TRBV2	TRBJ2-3	TGTGCCAGCACCCTTTGGACTAGCGGGGGGGCAGGCACAGATACGCAGTATTTT	CASTLWTSGGAGTDTQYF
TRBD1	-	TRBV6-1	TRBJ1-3	TGTGCCACCGACAGGGGTTACACCATATATTTT	CATDRGYTIYF
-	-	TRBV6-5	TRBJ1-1	TGTGCCAGCAGTTACTTGACCCGCTGGACTGAAGCTTTCTTT	CASSYLTRWTEAFF
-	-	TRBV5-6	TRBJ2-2	TGTGCCAGCAGCTTTCTATGGGAAAACGCGAACACCGGGGAGCTGTTTTTT	CASSFLWENANTGELFF
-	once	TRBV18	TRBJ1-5	TGTGCCAGCTCTCCTGGGACGGGTAATCAGCCCCAGCATTTT	CASSPGTGNQPQHF
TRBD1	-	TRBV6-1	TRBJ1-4	TGTGCCAGCACCCGAGGGGACAGGGTTGGGCAACTGTTTTTT	CASTRGDRVGQLFF
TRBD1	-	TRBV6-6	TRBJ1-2	TGTGCCAGCAGTCTCTCGGACAGGGGCTATGGCTACACCTTC	CASSLSDRGYGYTF
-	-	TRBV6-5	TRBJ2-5	TGTGCCAGCAGCCGTAGAGTCATCGAGGAGACCCAGTACTTC	CASSRRVIEETQYF
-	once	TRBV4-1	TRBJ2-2	TGCGCCAGCAGCCGTGACAGGATGGCCGGGGAGCTGTTTTTT	CASSRDRMAGELFF
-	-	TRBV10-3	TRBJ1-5	TGTGCCATCAGCCCCGACCGAGATAGCAATCAGCCCCAGCATTTT	CAISPDRDSNQPQHF
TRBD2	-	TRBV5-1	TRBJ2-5	TGCGCCAGCAGTCGGACTAGCGGGAGTCAAGAGACCCAGTACTTC	CASSRTSGSQETQYF
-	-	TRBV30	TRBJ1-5	TGTGCCTGGGGGGGGCCTGGTCAGCCCCAGCATTTT	CAWGGPGQPQHF
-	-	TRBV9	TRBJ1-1	TGTGCCAGCAGCCGTGGGCAGGGCGACACTGAAGCTTTCTTT	CASSRGQGDTEAFF
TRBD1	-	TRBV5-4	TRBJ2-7	TGTGCCAGCAGCCACTTGGCCGGGACAGGGTCTAGCGAGCAGTACTTC	CASSHLAGTGSSEQYF
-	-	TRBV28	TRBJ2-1	TGTGCCAGCAGTTCCCACGGTCTAAGGGCACCGGAGCAGTTCTTC	CASSSHGLRAPEQFF